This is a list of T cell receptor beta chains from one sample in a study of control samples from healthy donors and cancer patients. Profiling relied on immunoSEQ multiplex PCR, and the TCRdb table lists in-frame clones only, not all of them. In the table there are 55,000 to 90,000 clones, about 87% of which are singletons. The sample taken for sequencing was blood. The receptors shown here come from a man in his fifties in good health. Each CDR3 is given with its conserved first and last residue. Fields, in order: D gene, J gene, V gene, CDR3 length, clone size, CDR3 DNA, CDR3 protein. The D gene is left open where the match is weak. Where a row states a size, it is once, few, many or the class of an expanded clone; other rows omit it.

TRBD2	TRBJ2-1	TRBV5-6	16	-	TGTGCCAGCAGCCTCGGGACTAGCGGGCGATACAATGAGCAGTTCTTC	CASSLGTSGRYNEQFF
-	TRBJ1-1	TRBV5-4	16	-	TGTGCCAGCAGCTTGGACCTCAGGGGCATGAACACTGAAGCTTTCTTT	CASSLDLRGMNTEAFF
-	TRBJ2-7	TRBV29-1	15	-	TGCAGCGTTGAACTTTCCGGACAGCCAACCTACGAGCAGTACTTC	CSVELSGQPTYEQYF
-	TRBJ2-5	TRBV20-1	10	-	TGCAGTGCCCACAGGGAGACCCAGTACTTC	CSAHRETQYF
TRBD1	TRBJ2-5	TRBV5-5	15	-	TGTGCCAGCAGCCCAGGGACAGGGTTCACGGAGACCCAGTACTTC	CASSPGTGFTETQYF
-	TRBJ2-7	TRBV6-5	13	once	TGTGCCAGCGGTAGGACAGAACTCTACGAGCAGTACTTC	CASGRTELYEQYF
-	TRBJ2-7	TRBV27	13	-	TGTGCCAGCAGTTTTGAGGGGGGTGGCGAGCAGTACTTC	CASSFEGGGEQYF
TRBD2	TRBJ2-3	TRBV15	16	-	TGTGCCACCAGCCGACTTAGCGGGGCCATCACAGATACGCAGTATTTT	CATSRLSGAITDTQYF
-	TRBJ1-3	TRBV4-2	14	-	TGTGCCAGCAGCCAAGAAACGACTGGAAACACCATATATTTT	CASSQETTGNTIYF
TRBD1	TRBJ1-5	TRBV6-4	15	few	TGTGCCAGCAGTGAACAGGGGGGGAACAATCAGCCCCAGCATTTT	CASSEQGGNNQPQHF
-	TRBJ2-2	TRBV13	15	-	TGTGCCAGCAGCCATGCGGTGGGTGGCACCGGGGAGCTGTTTTTT	CASSHAVGGTGELFF
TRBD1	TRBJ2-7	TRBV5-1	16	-	TGCGCCAGCAGCTTGGTCCCGGGGACAGCTACTCAGGAGCAGTACTTC	CASSLVPGTATQEQYF
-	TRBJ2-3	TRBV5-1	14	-	TGCGCCAGCAGCTTAGAGGTCATGACAGATACGCAGTATTTT	CASSLEVMTDTQYF
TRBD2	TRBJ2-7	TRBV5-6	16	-	TGTGCCAGCAGCTTGCCCCCGGGACTAGCGGGACACGAGCAGTACTTC	CASSLPPGLAGHEQYF
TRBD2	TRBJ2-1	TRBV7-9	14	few	TGTGCCAGCAGCACGACTAGCGGTAACAATGAGCAGTTCTTC	CASSTTSGNNEQFF
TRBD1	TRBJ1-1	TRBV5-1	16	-	TGCGCCAGCAGCCCCTCAGGGGGTGTATTGGACACTGAAGCTTTCTTT	CASSPSGGVLDTEAFF
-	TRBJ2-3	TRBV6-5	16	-	TGTGCCAGCAGTTACTCTAGTTTCGGACAAACAGATACGCAGTATTTT	CASSYSSFGQTDTQYF
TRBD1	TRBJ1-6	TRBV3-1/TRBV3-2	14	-	TGTGCCAGCAGCCCGCGGGACAGTAATTCACCCCTCCACTTT	CASSPRDSNSPLHF
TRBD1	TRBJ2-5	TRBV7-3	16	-	TGTGCCAGCAGCCTGGGACAGGGGAGGTGGCAAGAGACCCAGTACTTC	CASSLGQGRWQETQYF
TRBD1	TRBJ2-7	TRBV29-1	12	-	TGCAGCGGGAAGGGACAGAGCTACGAGCAGTACTTC	CSGKGQSYEQYF
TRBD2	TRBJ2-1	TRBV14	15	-	TGTGCCAGCAGCCCCCTAGCGGGAGGGGGCGATGAGCAGTTCTTC	CASSPLAGGGDEQFF
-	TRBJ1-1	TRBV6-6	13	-	TGTGCCAGCAGTACACCGGGTGCCCGTGAAGCTTTCTTT	CASSTPGAREAFF
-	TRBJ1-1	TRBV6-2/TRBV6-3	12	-	TGTGCCAGCAGCCTCGGACAGACTGAAGCTTTCTTT	CASSLGQTEAFF
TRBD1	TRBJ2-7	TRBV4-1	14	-	TGCGCCAGCAGCCGTCGGGACAGGTCGACCGAGCAGTACTTC	CASSRRDRSTEQYF
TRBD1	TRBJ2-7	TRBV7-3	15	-	TGTGCCAGCAGCTTACGGGGACAGGGTAACTACGAGCAGTACTTC	CASSLRGQGNYEQYF
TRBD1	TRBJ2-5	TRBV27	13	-	TGTGCCAGCAGCCCGACAGGGAAGGAGACCCAGTACTTC	CASSPTGKETQYF
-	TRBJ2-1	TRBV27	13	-	TGTGCCAGCAGTTTCGGTTTCTACAATGAGCAGTTCTTC	CASSFGFYNEQFF
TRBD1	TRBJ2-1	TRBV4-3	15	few	TGCGCCAGCAGCCAAGTTCGACAGGGTGATGAAGAGCAGTTCTTC	CASSQVRQGDEEQFF
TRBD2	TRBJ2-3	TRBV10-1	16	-	TGCGCCAGCAGTGATGAGACTAGCGGGAGCCTCAATACGCAGTATTTT	CASSDETSGSLNTQYF
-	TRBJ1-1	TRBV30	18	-	TGTGCCCCGGATTGGAATTGGCAAATGGGGCGAATGAACACTGAAGCTTTCTTT	CAPDWNWQMGRMNTEAFF
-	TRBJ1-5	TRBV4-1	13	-	TGCGCCAGCAGCCCGCAAAAACATCAGCCCCAGCATTTT	CASSPQKHQPQHF
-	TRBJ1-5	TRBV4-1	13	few	TGCGCCAGCAGCCAAGATCAATTCCAGCCCCAGCATTTT	CASSQDQFQPQHF
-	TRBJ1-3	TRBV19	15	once	TGTGCCAGTACGTACCGGACCCCGGGGGGAAACACCATATATTTT	CASTYRTPGGNTIYF
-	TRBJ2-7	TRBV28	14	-	TGTGCCAGCAGTTTTTTAGCGACTCGCTACGAGCAGTACTTC	CASSFLATRYEQYF
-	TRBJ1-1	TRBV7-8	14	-	TGTGCCAGCAGCAAACGGGACGGACGCACTGAAGCTTTCTTT	CASSKRDGRTEAFF
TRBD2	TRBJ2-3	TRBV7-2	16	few	TGTGCCAGCAGCTTATCGCCTAGCGGGGGGCAAGATACGCAGTATTTT	CASSLSPSGGQDTQYF
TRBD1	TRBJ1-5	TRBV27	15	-	TGTGCCAGCAAAGACAGGGGGTGGGCGGGTCAGCCCCAGCATTTT	CASKDRGWAGQPQHF